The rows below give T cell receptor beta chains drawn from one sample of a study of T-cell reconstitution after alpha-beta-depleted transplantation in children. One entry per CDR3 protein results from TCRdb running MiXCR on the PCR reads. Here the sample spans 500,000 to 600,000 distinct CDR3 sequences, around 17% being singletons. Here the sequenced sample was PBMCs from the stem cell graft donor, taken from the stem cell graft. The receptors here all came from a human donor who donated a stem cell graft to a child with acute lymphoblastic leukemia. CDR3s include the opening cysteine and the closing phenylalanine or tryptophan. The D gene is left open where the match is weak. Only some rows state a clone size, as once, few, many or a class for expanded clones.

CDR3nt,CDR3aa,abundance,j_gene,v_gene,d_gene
TGCGCCAGCAGCCAAGACCAACTAGTCTCCCGGCTTGAGCAGTACTTC,CASSQDQLVSRLEQYF,few,TRBJ2-7,TRBV4-1,.
TGTGCCAGCAGCTTACCGGGACTAGCGGGAGTATCCTACAATGAGCAGTTCTTC,CASSLPGLAGVSYNEQFF,.,TRBJ2-1,TRBV7-2,TRBD2
TGCAGTGTTCAAGGCAGGAACACTGAAGCTTTCTTT,CSVQGRNTEAFF,few,TRBJ1-1,TRBV20-1,.
TGTGCCAGCAGCCAAGATGCGGGACAATGGGGCAATGAGCAGTTCTTC,CASSQDAGQWGNEQFF,few,TRBJ2-1,TRBV4-2,.
TGCGCCAGCCTGTCTCAGGGGGCCGGGCAGTTCTTC,CASLSQGAGQFF,few,TRBJ2-1,TRBV10-2,TRBD1
TGTGCCAGCAACGCGGGAGGATTGTGGGAGCAGTACTTC,CASNAGGLWEQYF,.,TRBJ2-7,TRBV2,TRBD2
TGCGCCAGCAGCCAAGCTGGTTCGGGGCGGAACACTGAAGCTTTCTTT,CASSQAGSGRNTEAFF,few,TRBJ1-1,TRBV4-1,.
TGTGCCAGCAGCCAAGTCCCTTCCCTCAGGGACCCCCGGTCTGATCAAGCTTTCTTT,CASSQVPSLRDPRSDQAFF,.,TRBJ1-1,TRBV14,.
TGCGCCAGCAGCCTGCTTTCGAACACTGAAGCTTTCTTT,CASSLLSNTEAFF,many,TRBJ1-1,TRBV5-1,.
TGCGCCAGCAGCCACGGAGCTCTCCGACCTGAAGCTTTCTTT,CASSHGALRPEAFF,.,TRBJ1-1,TRBV4-1,.
TGCGCCAGCAGCCAGGGCGGGGGAGGGAACACCGGGGAGCTGTTTTTT,CASSQGGGGNTGELFF,few,TRBJ2-2,TRBV4-1,TRBD2
TGTGCCAGCAGCTTAGCTCAGGGTCAGCCCCAGCATTTT,CASSLAQGQPQHF,many,TRBJ1-5,TRBV7-9,.
TGTGCCAGCAGTGGAGCGGGACTAGCGGGAGGGCCGCGAAATGAGCAGTTCTTC,CASSGAGLAGGPRNEQFF,few,TRBJ2-1,TRBV25-1,TRBD2
TGTGCCAGCAGCGCCAAAGCCGGGACAGGGAACACCGGGGAGCTGTTTTTT,CASSAKAGTGNTGELFF,few,TRBJ2-2,TRBV7-6,TRBD1
TGCGCCAGCAGCTTGGCCAACGGAGCGGGAGGGAGCACAGATACGCAGTATTTT,CASSLANGAGGSTDTQYF,.,TRBJ2-3,TRBV5-1,TRBD2
TGTGCCAGCAGCTTAGATAGGGGGGGCCGCGAGCTGTTTTTT,CASSLDRGGRELFF,.,TRBJ2-2,TRBV11-2,.
TGTGCCAGCAGCCCCTCGAATGGGGCCTACAATGAGCAGTTCTTC,CASSPSNGAYNEQFF,.,TRBJ2-1,TRBV9,.
TGTGCCAGCAGCGGCAGGGGGCCTGAAGCTTTCTTT,CASSGRGPEAFF,many,TRBJ1-1,TRBV7-9,TRBD1
TGCAGTGCTAGTTCTGACAGGGGCCCCTACGAGCAGTACTTC,CSASSDRGPYEQYF,few,TRBJ2-7,TRBV20-1,TRBD1
TGTGCCAGCAGTGTACGGGAGCAGTACTTC,CASSVREQYF,.,TRBJ2-7,TRBV25-1,.
TGTGCCAGCAGTGAGTTGGCCACTGGGGCCAACGTCCTGACTTTC,CASSELATGANVLTF,.,TRBJ2-6,TRBV2,.
TGTGCCAGCAGCTTGGGACCTAAGTCCTACGAGCAGTACTTC,CASSLGPKSYEQYF,many,TRBJ2-7,TRBV6-1,.
TGTGCCAGTAGTTCGGACCGGGGCTCGAATGAAAAACTGTTTTTT,CASSSDRGSNEKLFF,.,TRBJ1-4,TRBV19,.
TGTGCCAGCAGCCAAGATACTGGATCCAAAAACATTCAGTACTTC,CASSQDTGSKNIQYF,few,TRBJ2-4,TRBV3-1,.
TGCGCCAGCAGCCAAGACCCGATCGGGGGGAGGAATCCTACCTACGAGCAGTACTTC,CASSQDPIGGRNPTYEQYF,few,TRBJ2-7,TRBV4-1,TRBD2
TGCGCCAGCAGCCTAGAGACAGGGACCCCTGGGGCTTTCTTT,CASSLETGTPGAFF,few,TRBJ1-1,TRBV5-1,TRBD1
TGTGCCAGCAGCTTATTTCCCTACGGGGGCGCGAACACCGGGGAGCTGTTTTTT,CASSLFPYGGANTGELFF,.,TRBJ2-2,TRBV11-2,.
TGTGCCAGCAGCGTAGCGGTGGGACAGGGTAGGAAGAGTGAAAAACTGTTTTTT,CASSVAVGQGRKSEKLFF,.,TRBJ1-4,TRBV9,TRBD1
TGTGCCAGCAGCGTAGCTTCCAGCACAGATACGCAGTATTTT,CASSVASSTDTQYF,few,TRBJ2-3,TRBV9,.
TGCGCCAGCAGCTTGGTTGGAGGGAAGGGCATGAACACTGAAGCTTTCTTT,CASSLVGGKGMNTEAFF,.,TRBJ1-1,TRBV5-1,.
TGCGCCAGCAGCTTACATACGGAGCAGTACTTC,CASSLHTEQYF,.,TRBJ2-7,TRBV4-1,.
TGCGCCAGCAGCTTTGGGGCGGCGGCGGTTGGGAACACTGAAGCTTTCTTT,CASSFGAAAVGNTEAFF,few,TRBJ1-1,TRBV5-1,.
TGTGCCAGCAGCAAAAAAGGACAGGTCCTCTCTGGGGCCAACGTCCTGACTTTC,CASSKKGQVLSGANVLTF,.,TRBJ2-6,TRBV12-3/TRBV12-4,TRBD1
TGTGCCAGCAGTTCGTTCGGGGAAGGCTACACCTTC,CASSSFGEGYTF,few,TRBJ1-2,TRBV27,.
TGCAGCATCCTCGACAGGGAAGCTTTCTTT,CSILDREAFF,few,TRBJ1-1,TRBV29-1,.
TGTGCCAGCAGCTTCAGCATGCCCGAGCAGTACTTC,CASSFSMPEQYF,.,TRBJ2-7,TRBV7-9,.
TGTGCCAGCAGTGAGACTAGCACACACCAAGAGACCCAGTACTTC,CASSETSTHQETQYF,few,TRBJ2-5,TRBV6-1,TRBD2
TGTGCCAGCAGCTTACGGACTGTAGCCAAAAACATTCAGTACTTC,CASSLRTVAKNIQYF,.,TRBJ2-4,TRBV7-2,.
TGTGCCACCAGCAGAGATCGGACAGGGAGGGATGAGCAGTTCTTC,CATSRDRTGRDEQFF,few,TRBJ2-1,TRBV15,.
TGCGCCAGCAGCTTGGAGCACGGCCGCGGCTACACCTTC,CASSLEHGRGYTF,few,TRBJ1-2,TRBV5-1,.
TGCGCCAGCAGCATCGCCTCAGGGGGCGCCCACAATGAGCAGTTCTTC,CASSIASGGAHNEQFF,few,TRBJ2-1,TRBV5-1,TRBD1
TGTGCCAGCAGCCCTCAAGACAGGGAATTAGATGAGCAGTTCTTC,CASSPQDRELDEQFF,.,TRBJ2-1,TRBV7-3,TRBD1
TGTGCCCTTATCCCGCGGGATGCCTCCTACAATGAGCAGTTCTTC,CALIPRDASYNEQFF,.,TRBJ2-1,TRBV7-2,.
TGTGCCAGCAGTGAATTTGCAGGGAGCTATGGCTACACCTTC,CASSEFAGSYGYTF,few,TRBJ1-2,TRBV25-1,.